Listed here are 21 T cell receptor beta chains from one sample, sequenced in a study of shared clonotypes between healthy human individuals. Clones were sequenced by immunoSEQ multiplex PCR, and TCRdb holds only the in-frame ones, with some missing. The sample contains around 370,000 clones, around 96% of which appear only once. Sequenced material: memory CD8+ T cells sorted from blood. The sample's subset: CD45RO+ cells pooled with CCR7-negative TemRA cells. The source of these receptors is a man aged 25-45 years in good health.

The V gene is TRBV28, the J gene TRBJ2-3, with 12 bases lining up with TRBD1. Looked up from germline, CDR1 is MDHEN and CDR2 is SYDVKM. CDR3 length equals 17 residues. J was trimmed by 6 bases and V by 5 bases; bases with no gene match: 12. The CDR3, as DNA: TGTGCCAGCAGTCCTCCTAAGGGGACAGGGGGCAGGGATACGCAGTATTTT. Its protein is CASSPPKGTGGRDTQYF. Looking up the rest from reference TRBV28 and TRBJ2-3 gives the full variable domain: DVKVTQSSRYLVKRTGEKVFLECVQDMDHENMFWYRQDPGLGLRLIYFSYDVKMKEKGDIPEGYSVSREKKERFSLILESASTNQTSMYLCASSPPKGTGGRDTQYFGPGTRLTVL.

The V call is TRBV7-9, the J call TRBJ2-2; 10 positions match TRBD1. CDR3 size: 17 residues. Germline trimming cut 4 bases from V and 6 bases from J; bases unmatched to any gene: 11. Germline CDR1 reads SEHNR; CDR2 reads FQNEAQ (reference sequence). CDR3 nucleotide sequence: TGTGCCAGCAGCTACTTCCGACAGGGGGCGAAGGCCGGGGAGCTGTTTTTT. Amino acids: CASSYFRQGAKAGELFF. The whole variable domain, remainder taken from reference TRBV7-9 and TRBJ2-2, is DTGVSQNPRHKITKRGQNVTFRCDPISEHNRLYWYRQTLGQGPEFLTYFQNEAQLEKSRLLSDRFSAERPKGSFSTLEIQRTEQGDSAMYLCASSYFRQGAKAGELFFGEGSRLTVL.

This rearrangement joins TRBV28 to TRBJ2-2; D perhaps matches TRBD1 (5 bases). Germline loops: CDR1 MDHEN, CDR2 SYDVKM. The V end lost 6 bases, the J end lost 4 bases, and 9 bases lay between the germline ends. This CDR3 has 13 amino acids. CDR3 DNA: TGTGCCAGCAGCGGCAGGGTCACCGGGGAGCTGTTTTTT. Translation: CASSGRVTGELFF.

The chain is built from TRBV18 and TRBJ1-6, with 9 bases that match TRBD1. CDR3 length equals 14 residues. Germline V gives CDR1 KGHSH, CDR2 LQKENI. V lost 3 bases to trimming and J lost 7 bases; unmatched junction nucleotides: 1. The CDR3 bases are TGTGCCAGCTCACCGGGGACAGGGAATTCACCCCTCCACTTT. Translation gives CASSPGTGNSPLHF. Variable domain in full (rest from reference TRBV18 and TRBJ1-6): NAGVMQNPRHLVRRRGQEARLRCSPMKGHSHVYWYRQLPEEGLKFMVYLQKENIIDESGMPKERFSAEFPKEGPSILRIQQVVRGDSAAYFCASSPGTGNSPLHFGNGTRLTVT.

The chain couples TRBV28 to TRBJ1-5; D possibly corresponds to TRBD1 (5 bases). The CDR3 has 14 residues. Germline assignment: CDR1 MDHEN and CDR2 SYDVKM. Trimming pared 0 bases from V and 3 bases from J, leaving 6 bases between. CDR3 nucleotide sequence: TGTGCCAGCAGTTTATGGGACAACAATCAGCCCCAGCATTTT. It translates to CASSLWDNNQPQHF.

The CDR3 spells CASSYPGLAGGENEQFF. For the CDR3, the DNA is TGTGCCAGCAGCTATCCTGGGTTAGCGGGAGGGGAGAATGAGCAGTTCTTC. This sequence joins TRBV7-9 and TRBJ2-1; 11 nucleotides agree with TRBD2. This CDR3 region has 17 residues. V shed 4 bases, J shed 7 bases, and the junction held 12 bases outside the gene matches. Germline-derived CDR1 and CDR2 are SEHNR and FQNEAQ (reference sequence).

Note on this clone: The conserved phenylalanine or tryptophan normally closing the CDR3 is absent here, so this likely arose from a read error. The DNA is omitted, as the CDR3 cannot be located on it reliably, and the CDR3 follows TCRdb's listing. This chain joins TRBV20-1 and TRBJ1-1; the table's TRBD1 call for D was not verified on the DNA. Germline CDR1 DFQATT, CDR2 SNEGSKA (reference sequence). The CDR3 has 8 residues if both end residues are counted. CDR3: CSAREGTV.

The chain couples TRBV28 to TRBJ2-7; 14 bases are a match to TRBD2. With 7 bases clipped from V and 2 bases from J, the junction kept 13 bases outside the gene matches. This CDR3 is built from 18 residues. CDR1 is MDHEN and CDR2 is SYDVKM in the germline V gene. The CDR3 reads CASTPGGTSGRTAYEQYF. The CDR3 nucleotides read TGTGCCAGCACCCCTGGCGGGACTAGCGGGAGAACGGCCTACGAGCAGTACTTC.

This clone was observed once. V is TRBV30 and J is TRBJ2-1; D is possibly TRBD2 (6 bases). The CDR3 contains 13 residues. Trimming cost V 2 bases and J 9 bases, with 14 bases left between them. CDR1 is GTSNPN and CDR2 is SVGIG in the germline V gene (reference sequence). As DNA, the CDR3 is TGTGCCTGGAGTCTCTTGCGGGATGCTGAGCAGTTCTTC. Encoded protein: CAWSLLRDAEQFF.

The rearrangement links TRBV28 to TRBJ1-2; possibly TRBD1 for D (5 bases). Germline assignment: CDR1 MDHEN and CDR2 SYDVKM. The CDR3 contains 14 residues. Trimming removed 8 bases at V and 4 bases at J, with 17 bases between. The CDR3 loop is CASYPPGPIYGYTF. The CDR3 region has the DNA TGTGCCAGCTATCCACCGGGACCGATCTATGGCTACACCTTC.

V is TRBV18 and J is TRBJ2-3, with D unclear. V was clipped by 6 bases and J by 7 bases, with 23 bases between them. CDR3 length: 16 residues. CDR1 and CDR2 from the germline V gene are KGHSH and LQKENI. The CDR3 nucleotides read TGTGCCAGCTCGCTCAGCCCCTCACCCCAACAAAATACGCAGTATTTT. Its translation: CASSLSPSPQQNTQYF.

This clone appeared once. The gene calls are TRBV6-5 and TRBJ1-1, with D tentatively TRBD1 (5 bases). Germline-derived CDR1 and CDR2 are MNHEY and SVGAGI. Trimming took off 0 bases at V and 3 bases at J, with 14 bases between the two ends. The CDR3 spans 16 residues. The CDR3 DNA follows: TGTGCCAGCAGTTACTCGCCCCGGGACGCCTACACTGAAGCTTTCTTT. As protein: CASSYSPRDAYTEAFF.

The chain is built from TRBV7-9 and TRBJ2-7; D is possibly TRBD2 (5 bases). The CDR3 runs to 15 residues. CDR1 and CDR2 (germline): SEHNR, FQNEAQ (reference sequence). V gave up 2 bases and J gave up 2 bases, with 13 bases separating them. Here the CDR3 reads CASSLMQVGAYEQYF. The CDR3 nucleotides are TGTGCCAGCAGCTTAATGCAGGTCGGGGCCTACGAGCAGTACTTC.

The V and J genes are TRBV11-3 and TRBJ2-1; 14 positions match TRBD2. V shed 5 bases, J shed 4 bases, and the junction held 13 bases outside the gene matches. Germline V gene sequence: CDR1 SGHNT, CDR2 YENEEA. The CDR3 has 19 amino acids. DNA of the CDR3: TGTGCCAGCAGCCAGTCTCCCGGGACTAGCGGGAGAGGGTACAATGAGCAGTTCTTC. It is translated as CASSQSPGTSGRGYNEQFF.

V and J are TRBV11-3 and TRBJ2-7; a weak D match, TRBD2 (5 bases). CDR3 length equals 17 residues. The V end was cut by 2 bases, the J end by 4 bases, with 21 bases between. Germline-derived CDR1 and CDR2 are SGHNT and YENEEA. The CDR3 nucleotides are TGTGCCAGCAGCTTAACGGGAAGCCTGACTCTTCCTTACGAGCAGTACTTC. Encoded protein: CASSLTGSLTLPYEQYF.

The chain has TRBV27 and TRBJ2-2; 14 bases fit TRBD2. The CDR3 consists of 15 residues. Germline V CDR1 and CDR2: MNHEY, SMNVEV (reference sequence). Unmatched junction bases numbered 3, after V lost 3 bases and J lost 9 bases. The CDR3 sequence: CASSFWTSGRRELFF. The CDR3 coding sequence is TGTGCCAGCAGTTTTTGGACTAGCGGGAGGAGGGAGCTGTTTTTT.

In this sample, this clone turned up once. The chain joins TRBV7-9 to TRBJ2-7; 9 nucleotides line up with TRBD1. The V segment lost 0 bases and the J segment 6 bases; nucleotides outside the gene matches: 0. The germline V gene has CDR1 SEHNR and CDR2 FQNEAQ (reference sequence). The length of the CDR3 is 13 residues. In DNA, the CDR3 is TGTGCCAGCAGCTTAGCGACAGGGGGCGAGCAGTACTTC. Protein sequence: CASSLATGGEQYF.

This rearrangement joins TRBV30 to TRBJ1-5; no firm D call. Germline CDR1 and CDR2: GTSNPN and SVGIG (reference sequence). The CDR3 sequence is 16 residues long. Trimming took off 3 bases at V and 7 bases at J, with 22 bases between the two ends. In DNA form, the CDR3 reads TGTGCCTGGAGCAAGCTGGATGATGCTTCGCGACAGCCCCAGCATTTT. Protein product: CAWSKLDDASRQPQHF.

The chain is built from TRBV19 and TRBJ2-5, with 11 nucleotides matching TRBD1. The CDR3 is 17 amino acids. In germline, CDR1 is LNHDA, CDR2 SQIVND (reference sequence). Trimming cost V 7 bases and J 5 bases; bases outside gene matches: 15. The CDR3 protein is CASKPIGEGQGEETQYF. The CDR3 DNA reads as TGTGCCAGTAAGCCCATCGGGGAGGGACAGGGGGAGGAGACCCAGTACTTC.

CDR3 in DNA: TGCGCCAGCAGCTTGGTGGGACACTATGGCTACACCTTC. Its translation is CASSLVGHYGYTF. The chain has TRBV5-1 and TRBJ1-2, with a tentative D call TRBD1 (5 bases). The CDR3 is 13 residues long. CDR1 is SGHRS, CDR2 YFSETQ, per germline. The germline V and J ends were trimmed by 0 bases and 3 bases, with 6 bases remaining between them.

The chain has TRBV11-3 and TRBJ2-1; 8 nucleotides agree with TRBD2. The CDR3 is 16 amino acids. Per germline, CDR1 SGHNT and CDR2 YENEEA. V was pared by 3 bases and J by 4 bases, with 8 bases of the junction left unmatched. CDR3 residues: CASSFAGTRPYNEQFF. As DNA, the CDR3 is TGTGCCAGCAGCTTCGCCGGGACTAGACCTTACAATGAGCAGTTCTTC.